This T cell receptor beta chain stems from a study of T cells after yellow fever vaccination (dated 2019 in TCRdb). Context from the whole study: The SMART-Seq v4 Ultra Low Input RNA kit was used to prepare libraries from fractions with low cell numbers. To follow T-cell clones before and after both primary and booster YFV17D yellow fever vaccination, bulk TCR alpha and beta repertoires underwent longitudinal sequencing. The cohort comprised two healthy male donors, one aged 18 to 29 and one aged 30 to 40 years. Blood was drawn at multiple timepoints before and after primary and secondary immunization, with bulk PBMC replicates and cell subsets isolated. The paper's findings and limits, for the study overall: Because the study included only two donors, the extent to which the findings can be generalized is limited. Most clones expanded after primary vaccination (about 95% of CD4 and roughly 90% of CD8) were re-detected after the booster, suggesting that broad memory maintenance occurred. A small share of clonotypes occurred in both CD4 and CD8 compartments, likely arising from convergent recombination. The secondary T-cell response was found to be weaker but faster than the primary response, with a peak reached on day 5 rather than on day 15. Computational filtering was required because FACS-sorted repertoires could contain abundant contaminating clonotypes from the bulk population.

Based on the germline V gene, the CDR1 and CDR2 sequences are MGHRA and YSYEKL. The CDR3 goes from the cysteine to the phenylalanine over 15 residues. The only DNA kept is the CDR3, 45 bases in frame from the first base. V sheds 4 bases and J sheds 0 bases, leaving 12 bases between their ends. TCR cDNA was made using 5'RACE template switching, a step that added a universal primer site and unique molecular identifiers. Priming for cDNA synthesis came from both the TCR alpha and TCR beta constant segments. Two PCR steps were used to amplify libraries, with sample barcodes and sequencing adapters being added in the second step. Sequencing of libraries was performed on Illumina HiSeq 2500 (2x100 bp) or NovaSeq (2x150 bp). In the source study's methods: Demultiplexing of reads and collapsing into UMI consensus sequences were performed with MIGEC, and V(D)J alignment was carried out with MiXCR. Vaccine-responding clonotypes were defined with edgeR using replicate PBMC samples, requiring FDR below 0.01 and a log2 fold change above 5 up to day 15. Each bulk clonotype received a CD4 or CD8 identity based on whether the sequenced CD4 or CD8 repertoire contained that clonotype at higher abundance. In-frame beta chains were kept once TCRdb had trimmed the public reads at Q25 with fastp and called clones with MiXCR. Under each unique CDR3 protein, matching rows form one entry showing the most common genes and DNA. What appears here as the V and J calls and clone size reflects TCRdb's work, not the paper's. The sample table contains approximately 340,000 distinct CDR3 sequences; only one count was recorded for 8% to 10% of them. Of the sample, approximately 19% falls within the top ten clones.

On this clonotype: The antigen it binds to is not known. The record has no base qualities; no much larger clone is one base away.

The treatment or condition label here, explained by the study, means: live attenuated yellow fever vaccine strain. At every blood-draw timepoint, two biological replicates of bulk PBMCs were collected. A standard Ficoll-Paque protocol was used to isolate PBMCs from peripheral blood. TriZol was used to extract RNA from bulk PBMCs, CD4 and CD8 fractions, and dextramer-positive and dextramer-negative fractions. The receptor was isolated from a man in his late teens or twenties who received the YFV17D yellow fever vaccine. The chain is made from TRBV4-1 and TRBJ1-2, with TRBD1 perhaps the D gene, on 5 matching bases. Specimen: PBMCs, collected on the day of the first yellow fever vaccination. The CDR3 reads CASSPQGSSNYGYTF. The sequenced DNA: TGCGCCAGCAGCCCGCAGGGATCCTCTAACTATGGCTACACCTTC.